Given below is one T cell receptor (beta chain) in context. The data belong to a study of control samples from healthy donors and cancer patients. Produced via immunoSEQ multiplex PCR; TCRdb's table is partial and in-frame only. The sample has 85,000 to 110,000 clones; about 89% are singletons. The CDR3 length is 14 residues. The J segment lost 0 bases and the V segment lost 6 bases, leaving 1 base of the junction unmatched. Germline V gene lookup returns CDR1 SNHLY and CDR2 FYNNEI. The chain employs TRBV2 and TRBJ1-2, with 10 bases aligning to TRBD1. The clonotype was recovered from a man aged 55 to 69 with lung cancer. What was sequenced was PBMCs. CDR3 region: CASRGTGANYGYTF. CDR3 DNA sequence: TGTGCCAGCAGAGGGACAGGGGCTAACTATGGCTACACCTTC.